One and the same sample provided the 32 T cell receptor beta chains below, sequenced in a study of T cell clonotyping in hematopoietic cell transplantation. This table comes from immunoSEQ multiplex PCR, and its TCRdb copy is limited to in-frame clones, with some not included. The data contain roughly 13,000 clones, 94% of them singletons. The sample was PBMCs, taken 30 days after allogeneic stem cell transplant. Source of these receptors: a male patient between 60 and 69 years old who had an allogeneic stem cell transplant from an unrelated donor, so the T cells may come from the graft donor. Some clones in this sample may be carry-over from other donors' samples.

This clone was seen only once. This chain uses TRBV6-5 with TRBJ1-1; tentative D call: TRBD1 (5 bases). The CDR3 contains 14 residues. The V gene lost 6 bases and the J gene lost 1 base, with 12 bases spanning the gap. CDR1 and CDR2 (germline): MNHEY, SVGAGI. This CDR3 is CASRQRTGNTEAFF. DNA for the CDR3: TGTGCCAGCAGACAACGAACAGGGAACACTGAAGCTTTCTTT.

The genes are TRBV4-1 and TRBJ1-1, with no clear D. This CDR3 is 17 amino acids long. From germline, CDR1 is MGHRA and CDR2 YSYEKL. V was pared by 0 bases and J by 0 bases, with 14 bases between. Here the CDR3 reads CASSQDVFNSMNTEAFF. As DNA, the CDR3 is TGCGCCAGCAGCCAAGATGTTTTTAACAGCATGAACACTGAAGCTTTCTTT.

This chain joins TRBV28 and TRBJ1-4, with TRBD1 matching 8 bases. The germline gives CDR1 MDHEN, CDR2 SYDVKM. V was pared by 5 bases and J by 7 bases, with 9 bases of the junction left unmatched. CDR3 length: 15 residues. For the CDR3, the DNA is TGTGCCAGCAGTAGCGACAGGGGAGCGGGTGAAAAACTGTTTTTT. Protein sequence: CASSSDRGAGEKLFF.

The V gene is TRBV7-2, the J gene TRBJ2-5, with 8 bases lining up with TRBD2. V was clipped by 0 bases and J by 2 bases; unmatched bases: 2. From germline, CDR1 is SGHTA and CDR2 FQGNSA. This CDR3 comprises 15 residues. The CDR3, as DNA: TGTGCCAGCAGCTTAGCTTTAGCGGGGCAAGAGACCCAGTACTTC. Residues: CASSLALAGQETQYF.

The J gene is TRBJ1-1, the V gene TRBV30; 7 positions match TRBD1. This CDR3 region has 14 residues. The germline V gene encodes CDR1 GTSNPN and CDR2 SVGIG (reference sequence). Losses at the gene ends were 1 base for V and 7 bases for J; bases not matched to a gene: 9. CDR3 in amino acids: CAWSGGETGLEAFF. The CDR3 coding sequence is TGTGCCTGGAGTGGGGGAGAGACAGGGCTTGAAGCTTTCTTT.

This clone appeared a single time. The chain employs TRBV6-5 and TRBJ1-1, with TRBD1 identical over 7 bases. After removal of 7 bases from V and 3 bases from J, the junction contained 8 bases not matched to a gene. Per germline, CDR1 MNHEY and CDR2 SVGAGI. CDR3 size: 14 residues. In DNA, the CDR3 is TGTGCCAGCAATCGACAGGGTTCGTACACTGAAGCTTTCTTT. Encoded protein: CASNRQGSYTEAFF.

V usage is TRBV9 and J usage is TRBJ2-4; D uncertain. CDR1 is SGDLS and CDR2 is YYNGEE in the germline V gene. Trimming took 0 bases from V and 0 from J, leaving 10 bases between them. The CDR3 consists of 16 residues. The CDR3 loop reads CASSVDGDLAKNIQYF. CDR3 DNA: TGTGCCAGCAGCGTAGATGGGGATCTAGCCAAAAACATTCAGTACTTC.

V and J are TRBV14 and TRBJ2-1, with D unresolved. The germline gives CDR1 SGHDN, CDR2 FVKESK. The CDR3 is made up of 14 amino acids. V shed 0 bases and J shed 8 bases, with 11 bases lying between them. The CDR3 reads CASSQETRSHEQFF. Written as DNA, the CDR3 is TGTGCCAGCAGCCAAGAAACAAGGTCCCATGAGCAGTTCTTC.

V and J are TRBV27 and TRBJ1-6; D gene unclear. The CDR3 loop spans 14 amino acids. Trimming pared 10 bases from V and 6 bases from J, leaving 16 bases between. Germline V CDR1 and CDR2: MNHEY, SMNVEV (reference sequence). CDR3 loop: CATKKTLANSPLHF. The CDR3 DNA is TGTGCCACCAAAAAAACGTTAGCTAATTCACCCCTCCACTTT.

The rearrangement links TRBV7-2 to TRBJ2-5; D possibly corresponds to TRBD1 (6 bases). The CDR3 has 13 residues. V lost 4 bases and J lost 2, with 8 bases in between. Germline V gene data show CDR1 as SGHTA and CDR2 as FQGNSA. In DNA, the CDR3 is TGTGCCAGCAGCTACAGGGTTCAAGAGACCCAGTACTTC. Translating gives CASSYRVQETQYF.

This chain connects TRBV9 to TRBJ1-2, with 7 bases lining up with TRBD1. CDR1 is SGDLS, CDR2 YYNGEE, per germline. V dropped 0 bases and J dropped 3; count of bases not matched to a gene: 5. CDR3 length equals 15 residues. CDR3 DNA: TGTGCCAGCAGCGTAGAACAGGGGAGCTACTATGGCTACACCTTC. Translation gives CASSVEQGSYYGYTF. The whole variable domain, filled in from reference TRBV9 and TRBJ1-2, reads DSGVTQTPKHLITATGQRVTLRCSPRSGDLSVYWYQQSLDQGLQFLIQYYNGEERAKGNILERFSAQQFPDLHSELNLSSLELGDSALYFCASSVEQGSYYGYTFGSGTRLTVV.

This chain joins TRBV5-6 and TRBJ1-5, with 7 bases that match TRBD1. V lost 4 bases, J lost 8 bases, and 15 bases stayed unmatched. CDR1 and CDR2 (germline): SGHDT, YYEEEE. There are 16 residues in the CDR3. The CDR3 nucleotides read TGTGCCAGCAGCACCCGGGACAGCCCCTCCACTGAGCCCCAGCATTTT. Its translation: CASSTRDSPSTEPQHF.

This rearrangement joins TRBV6-5 to TRBJ1-5; D perhaps matches TRBD1 (6 bases). CDR3 length: 12 residues. V was cut by 6 bases and J by 9 bases, with 12 bases left in between. Germline loops: CDR1 MNHEY, CDR2 SVGAGI. CDR3 bases: TGTGCCAGCAGCTACCCCAGGGGGCCCCAGCATTTT. This sequence encodes CASSYPRGPQHF.

The genes are TRBV19 and TRBJ1-2; TRBD1 agrees at 7 bases. V lost 1 base to trimming and J lost 0 bases; unmatched junction nucleotides: 2. This CDR3 spans 15 amino acids. CDR1 and CDR2 (germline): LNHDA, SQIVND (reference sequence). CDR3 in amino acids: CASSIGTGTNYGYTF. As DNA, the CDR3 is TGTGCCAGTAGTATAGGGACAGGAACTAACTATGGCTACACCTTC.

V is TRBV2 and J is TRBJ1-2; unclear D gene. V lost 7 bases and J 4 bases, leaving 10 bases between the germline ends. Looked up from germline, CDR1 is SNHLY and CDR2 is FYNNEI. The CDR3 sequence is 12 residues long. The CDR3 region has the DNA TGTGCCAGCACCCCGGGTGGCTATGGCTACACCTTC. This translates into CASTPGGYGYTF.

This clone was detected only a few times. For the CDR3, the DNA is TGTGCCAGCAGTTCAACAGGGCTACTCCTCCACTTT. It translates to CASSSTGLLLHF. The chain carries TRBV27 and TRBJ1-6, with a weak D call TRBD1 (6 bases). The length of the CDR3 is 12 residues. V was clipped by 4 bases and J by 15 bases, with 13 bases between them. Per the germline V gene, CDR1 is MNHEY and CDR2 is SMNVEV (reference sequence).

The chain couples TRBV21-1 to TRBJ1-5. TRBV21-1 is tagged as a pseudogene. The CDR3 totals 16 residues. CDR3 DNA sequence: TGTGCCAGCAGCAAACGGAGCAGGTATAGCAATCAGCCCCAGCATTTT. The encoded protein is CASSKRSRYSNQPQHF.

The V and J genes are TRBV6-1 and TRBJ1-1, with D uncertain. The CDR3 extends over 13 amino acids. Germline CDR1 is MNHNS and CDR2 is SASEGT. V lost 4 bases and J lost 5, with 11 bases in between. CDR3: CASSAGTGTEAFF. The CDR3 DNA reads TGTGCCAGCAGTGCGGGCACGGGAACTGAAGCTTTCTTT.

The rearrangement joins TRBV7-6 to TRBJ2-7; D remains ambiguous. Trimming took off 0 bases at V and 4 bases at J, with 13 bases between the two ends. Per germline, CDR1 SGHVS and CDR2 FNYEAQ. The CDR3 sequence is 15 residues long. CDR3 loop: CASSLAPAAQYEQYF. CDR3 DNA sequence: TGTGCCAGCAGCTTAGCCCCGGCTGCACAATACGAGCAGTACTTC.

The chain employs TRBV4-1 and TRBJ1-5; 8 nucleotides match TRBD1. There are 14 residues in the CDR3. Germline CDR1 and CDR2: MGHRA and YSYEKL. The V and J ends lost 4 bases and 4 bases, in that order; junction bases with no gene match: 3. The CDR3 nucleotides read TGCGCCAGCAGCCCGGACAGGGAAAATCAGCCCCAGCATTTT. As protein: CASSPDRENQPQHF.

This chain joins TRBV6-5 and TRBJ1-1; D gene ambiguous. The germline V and J ends were trimmed by 6 bases and 0 bases, with 14 bases remaining between them. The germline gives CDR1 MNHEY, CDR2 SVGAGI. The CDR3 length is 15 residues. The CDR3 loop reads CASRAVVTLNTEAFF. In DNA form, the CDR3 reads TGTGCCAGCAGGGCCGTGGTCACTTTGAACACTGAAGCTTTCTTT.

The V and J genes are TRBV6-1 and TRBJ2-1, with D perhaps being TRBD1 or TRBD2 (6 bases each). The CDR3 loop spans 14 amino acids. Trimming took off 7 bases at V and 2 bases at J, with 12 bases between the two ends. CDR1 MNHNS and CDR2 SASEGT come from the germline V gene. The CDR3 is CASNEGGPYNEQFF. The CDR3 DNA follows: TGTGCCAGCAACGAGGGGGGACCCTACAATGAGCAGTTCTTC.

The chain has TRBV7-8 and TRBJ1-2; D may be TRBD1 (6 bases). Germline-derived CDR1 and CDR2 are SGHVS and FQNEAQ. This CDR3 contains 15 residues. V dropped 5 bases and J dropped 4 bases, with 17 bases sitting between them. The DNA of the CDR3 is TGTGCCAGCAGCAAAGACGGACAGATCCTCTATGGCTACACCTTC. Translated: CASSKDGQILYGYTF.

J is TRBJ2-3 and V is TRBV5-1, with D perhaps TRBD2 (6 bases). This CDR3 has 14 residues. With 0 bases removed from V and 6 bases from J, the gap between germline ends came to 11 bases. Per germline, CDR1 SGHRS and CDR2 YFSETQ. The CDR3 loop is CASSLGTNVDTQYF. In DNA, the CDR3 is TGCGCCAGCAGCTTGGGGACTAATGTTGATACGCAGTATTTT.

The V gene is TRBV7-2, the J gene TRBJ1-1; unclear D gene. The CDR3 consists of 13 residues. The V gene lost 2 bases and the J gene lost 4 bases, with 8 bases spanning the gap. Germline CDR1 is SGHTA and CDR2 is FQGNSA. The CDR3: CASSLSDVTEAFF. The CDR3 region has the DNA TGTGCCAGCAGCTTAAGTGATGTCACTGAAGCTTTCTTT.

The gene calls are TRBV4-1 and TRBJ1-2; TRBD1 is a possible D gene (6 bases). Germline loops: CDR1 MGHRA, CDR2 YSYEKL. V was cut by 0 bases and J by 10 bases, with 18 bases left in between. The CDR3 is made up of 15 amino acids. CDR3 sequence reads: CASSQDSRGRGVYTF. DNA of the CDR3: TGCGCCAGCAGCCAAGATTCGCGGGGGCGAGGCGTCTACACCTTC.

The chain recombines TRBV2 with TRBJ1-5; D gene unclear. The CDR3 is made up of 14 amino acids. V gave up 4 bases and J gave up 3 bases, with 10 bases separating them. Looked up from germline, CDR1 is SNHLY and CDR2 is FYNNEI. CDR3 nucleotide sequence: TGTGCCAGCAGTGTAGGAACAAACAATCAGCCCCAGCATTTT. The encoded protein is CASSVGTNNQPQHF.

In the case of this clone: Mismatch with germline at one junction end may stem from a read error. The chain has TRBV4-1 and TRBJ1-2; D possibly corresponds to TRBD1 (5 bases). Germline V lookup: CDR1 MGHRA, CDR2 YSYEKL. The CDR3 has 14 residues. CDR3 bases: TGCGCCAGCCGCCAAGGGACGGCCGTTATGGGCTACACCTTC. Translating gives CASRQGTAVMGYTF.

This sequence joins TRBV4-1 and TRBJ2-2; 10 nucleotides agree with TRBD1. Germline V gives CDR1 MGHRA, CDR2 YSYEKL. The ends lost 5 bases at V and 7 bases at J; junction bases unmatched: 4. The CDR3 is made up of 14 amino acids. Here the CDR3 reads CASSRGQGIGELFF. The CDR3 DNA reads as TGCGCCAGCAGCAGGGGACAGGGGATCGGGGAGCTGTTTTTT.

V is TRBV7-8 and J is TRBJ1-2; 10 bases fit TRBD1. Germline lookup yields CDR1 SGHVS and CDR2 FQNEAQ. V shed 5 bases and J 4 bases; nucleotides not matched to a gene: 4. There are 14 residues in the CDR3. This CDR3 reads CASSQGQGSYGYTF. In nucleotides, the CDR3 is TGTGCCAGCAGCCAGGGACAGGGGAGCTATGGCTACACCTTC.

The chain carries TRBV6-5 and TRBJ2-1; D perhaps matches TRBD2 (5 bases). This CDR3 is 14 amino acids long. Trimming removed 2 bases from V and 0 bases from J, with 5 bases in between. Germline V CDR1 and CDR2: MNHEY, SVGAGI. CDR3: CASSYTSSYNEQFF. Written as DNA, the CDR3 is TGTGCCAGCAGTTACACTAGCTCCTACAATGAGCAGTTCTTC.

The gene calls are TRBV4-1 and TRBJ1-1; 9 nucleotides match TRBD1. The CDR3 consists of 15 residues. Germline CDR1 and CDR2: MGHRA and YSYEKL. V dropped 4 bases and J dropped 1; count of bases not matched to a gene: 4. CDR3: CASSPRTGANTEAFF. As DNA, the CDR3 is TGCGCCAGCAGCCCGCGGACAGGGGCGAACACTGAAGCTTTCTTT.